This section outlines one T cell receptor (beta chain) sequence together with its context. This specimen comes from a study of blood T cell repertoires in COVID-19. About the research overall: Some COVID-19 samples were acute and others convalescent; all came from the United States, Italy and Spain. The analysed material was cDNA or gDNA that came from T cells, B-cell-depleted T cells, or PBMCs.

V was shortened by 2 bases and J by 0 bases, with 5 bases between the two germline ends. CDR3 length: 14 residues. In germline, CDR1 is MNHEY, CDR2 SMNVEV (reference sequence). Original methodology: Amplified reference gene primers provided the basis for estimating nucleated cell counts. The method was immunoSEQ multiplex PCR; TCRdb's version includes in-frame clones alone and lacks a portion of them. Clone size and V and J calls were adopted from that table, with D and trimming inferred from the DNA. The sample contains some 160,000 clones, roughly 86% of which appear only once. It was during active infection that Seattle patients were enrolled and then longitudinally followed.

The sample consisted of peripheral blood. J is TRBJ1-5 and V is TRBV27, with unresolved D. The TCR was taken from a woman older than 75 with COVID-19, enrolled during active disease. The CDR3 is CASSLAGSNQPQHF. DNA of the CDR3: TGTGCCAGCAGTTTAGCCGGTAGCAATCAGCCCCAGCATTTT.